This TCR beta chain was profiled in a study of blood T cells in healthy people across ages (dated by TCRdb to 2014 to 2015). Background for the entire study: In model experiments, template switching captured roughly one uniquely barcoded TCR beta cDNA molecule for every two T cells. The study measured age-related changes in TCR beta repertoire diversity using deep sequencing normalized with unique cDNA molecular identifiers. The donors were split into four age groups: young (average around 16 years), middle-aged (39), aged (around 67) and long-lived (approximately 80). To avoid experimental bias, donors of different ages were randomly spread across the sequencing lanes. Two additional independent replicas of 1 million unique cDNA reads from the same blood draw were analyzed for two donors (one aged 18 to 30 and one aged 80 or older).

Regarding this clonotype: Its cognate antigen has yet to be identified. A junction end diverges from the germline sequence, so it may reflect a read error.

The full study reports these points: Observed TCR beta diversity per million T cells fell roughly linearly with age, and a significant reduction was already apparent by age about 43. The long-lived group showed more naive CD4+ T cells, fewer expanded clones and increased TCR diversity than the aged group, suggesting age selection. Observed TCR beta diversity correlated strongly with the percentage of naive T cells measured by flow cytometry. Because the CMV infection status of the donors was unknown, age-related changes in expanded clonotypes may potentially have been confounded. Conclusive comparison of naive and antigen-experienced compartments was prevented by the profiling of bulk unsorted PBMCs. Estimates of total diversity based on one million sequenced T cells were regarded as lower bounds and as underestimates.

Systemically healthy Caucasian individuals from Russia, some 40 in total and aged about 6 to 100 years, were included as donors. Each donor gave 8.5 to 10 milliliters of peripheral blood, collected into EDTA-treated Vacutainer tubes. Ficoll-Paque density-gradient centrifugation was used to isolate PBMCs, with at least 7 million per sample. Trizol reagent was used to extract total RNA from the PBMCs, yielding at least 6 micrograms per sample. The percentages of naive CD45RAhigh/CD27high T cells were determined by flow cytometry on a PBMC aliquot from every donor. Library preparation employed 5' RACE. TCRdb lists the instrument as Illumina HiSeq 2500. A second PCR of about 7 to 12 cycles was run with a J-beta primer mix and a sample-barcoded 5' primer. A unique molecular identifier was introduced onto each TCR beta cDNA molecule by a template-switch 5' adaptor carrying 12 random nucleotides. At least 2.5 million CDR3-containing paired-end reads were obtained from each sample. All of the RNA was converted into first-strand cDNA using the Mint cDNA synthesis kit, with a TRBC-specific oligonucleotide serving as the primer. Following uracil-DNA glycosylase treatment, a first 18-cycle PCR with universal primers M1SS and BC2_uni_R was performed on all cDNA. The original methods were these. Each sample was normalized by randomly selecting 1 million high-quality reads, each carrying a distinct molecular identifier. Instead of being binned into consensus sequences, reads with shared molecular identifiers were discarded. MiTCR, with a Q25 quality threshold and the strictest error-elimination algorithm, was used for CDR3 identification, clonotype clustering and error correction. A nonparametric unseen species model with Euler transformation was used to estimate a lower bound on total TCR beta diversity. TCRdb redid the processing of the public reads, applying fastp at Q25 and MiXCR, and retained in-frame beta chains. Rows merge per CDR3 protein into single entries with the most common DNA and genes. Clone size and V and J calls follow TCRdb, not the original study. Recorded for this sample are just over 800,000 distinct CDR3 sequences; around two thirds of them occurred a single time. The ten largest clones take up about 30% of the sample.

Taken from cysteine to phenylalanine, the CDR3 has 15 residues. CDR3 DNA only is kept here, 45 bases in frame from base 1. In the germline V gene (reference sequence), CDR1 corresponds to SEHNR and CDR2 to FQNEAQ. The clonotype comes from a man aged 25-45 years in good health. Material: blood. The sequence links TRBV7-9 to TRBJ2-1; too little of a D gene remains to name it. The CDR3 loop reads CASTSGSRARNERFF. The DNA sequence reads TGTGCCAGCACCTCGGGTAGTAGGGCTCGCAATGAGCGGTTCTTC.